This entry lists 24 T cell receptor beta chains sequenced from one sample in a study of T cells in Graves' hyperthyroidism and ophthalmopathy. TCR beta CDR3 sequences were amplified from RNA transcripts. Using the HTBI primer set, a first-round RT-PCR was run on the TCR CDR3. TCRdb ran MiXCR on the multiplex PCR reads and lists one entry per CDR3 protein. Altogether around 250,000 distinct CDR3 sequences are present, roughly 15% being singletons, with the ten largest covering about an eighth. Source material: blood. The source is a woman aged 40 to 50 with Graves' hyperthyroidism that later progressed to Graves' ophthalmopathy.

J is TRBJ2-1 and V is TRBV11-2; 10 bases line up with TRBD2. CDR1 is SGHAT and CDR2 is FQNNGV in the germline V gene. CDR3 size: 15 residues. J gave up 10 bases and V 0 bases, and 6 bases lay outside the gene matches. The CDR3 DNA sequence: TGTGCCAGCAGCTTAGATGCTAGCGGGAGTAACGAGCAGTTCTTC. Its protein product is CASSLDASGSNEQFF.

CDR3 bases: TGTGCCACCAGCAGAGATGAGGGACTAGCGGGAGACGGAGAGCAGTACTTC. Translating gives CATSRDEGLAGDGEQYF. The chain employs TRBV15 and TRBJ2-7; 14 positions match TRBD2. The V segment lost 0 bases and the J segment 7 bases; nucleotides outside the gene matches: 8. This CDR3 is built from 17 residues. CDR1 and CDR2 (germline): LNHNV, YYDKDF (reference sequence).

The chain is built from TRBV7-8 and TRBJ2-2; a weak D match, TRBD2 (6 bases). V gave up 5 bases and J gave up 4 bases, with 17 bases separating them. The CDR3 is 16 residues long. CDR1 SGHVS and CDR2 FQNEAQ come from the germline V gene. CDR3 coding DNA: TGTGCCAGCAGCATTGGGGGGACTTACGGCACCGGGGAGCTGTTTTTT. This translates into CASSIGGTYGTGELFF.

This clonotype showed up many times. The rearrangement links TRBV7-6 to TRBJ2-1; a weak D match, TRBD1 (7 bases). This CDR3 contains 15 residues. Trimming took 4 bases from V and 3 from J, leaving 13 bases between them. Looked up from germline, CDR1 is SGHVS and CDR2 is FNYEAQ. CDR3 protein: CASSSRGTVYNEQFF. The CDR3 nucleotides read TGTGCCAGCAGCTCTCGGGGGACAGTCTACAATGAGCAGTTCTTC.

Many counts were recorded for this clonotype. This chain's CDR3 is CASSRRGQGSDEQYF. The DNA for the CDR3 is TGTGCCAGTTCGAGGCGGGGACAGGGTTCCGACGAGCAGTACTTC. The V and J genes are TRBV19 and TRBJ2-7; 9 positions match TRBD1. V lost 8 bases, J lost 5 bases, and 13 bases stayed unmatched. Germline CDR1 is LNHDA and CDR2 is SQIVND (reference sequence). This CDR3 has 15 residues.

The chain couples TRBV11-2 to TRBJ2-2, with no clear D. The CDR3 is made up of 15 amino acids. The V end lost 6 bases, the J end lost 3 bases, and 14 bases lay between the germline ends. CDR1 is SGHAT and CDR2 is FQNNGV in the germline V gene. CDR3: CASRHDTTYTGELFF. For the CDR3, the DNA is TGTGCCAGCAGACACGACACAACCTACACCGGGGAGCTGTTTTTT.

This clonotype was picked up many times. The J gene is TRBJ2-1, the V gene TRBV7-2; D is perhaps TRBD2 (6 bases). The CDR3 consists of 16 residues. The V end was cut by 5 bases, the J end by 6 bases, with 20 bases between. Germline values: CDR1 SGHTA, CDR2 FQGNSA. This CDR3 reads CASSPYLGLQANEQFF. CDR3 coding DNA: TGTGCCAGCAGCCCCTACCTGGGACTCCAGGCCAATGAGCAGTTCTTC.

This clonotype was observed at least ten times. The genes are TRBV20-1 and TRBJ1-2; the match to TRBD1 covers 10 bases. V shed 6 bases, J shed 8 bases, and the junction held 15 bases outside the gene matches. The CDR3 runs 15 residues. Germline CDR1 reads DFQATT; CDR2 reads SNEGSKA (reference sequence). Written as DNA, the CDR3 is TGCAGTGCCTTAGATAGGACAGGGGGTGGTAGAGGCTACACCTTC. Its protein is CSALDRTGGGRGYTF.

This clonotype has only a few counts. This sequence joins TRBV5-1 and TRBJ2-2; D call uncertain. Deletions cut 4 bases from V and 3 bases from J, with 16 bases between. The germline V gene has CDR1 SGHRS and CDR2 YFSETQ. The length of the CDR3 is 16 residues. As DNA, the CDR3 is TGCGCCAGCAGCCCGAGCCCAGGCTCCCACACCGGGGAGCTGTTTTTT. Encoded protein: CASSPSPGSHTGELFF.

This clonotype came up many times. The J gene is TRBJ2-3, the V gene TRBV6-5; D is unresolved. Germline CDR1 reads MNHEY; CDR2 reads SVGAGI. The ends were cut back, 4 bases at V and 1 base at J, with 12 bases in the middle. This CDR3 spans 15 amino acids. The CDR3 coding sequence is TGTGCCAGCAGTTCCTCTGCGGCTGGCACAGATACGCAGTATTTT. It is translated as CASSSSAAGTDTQYF.

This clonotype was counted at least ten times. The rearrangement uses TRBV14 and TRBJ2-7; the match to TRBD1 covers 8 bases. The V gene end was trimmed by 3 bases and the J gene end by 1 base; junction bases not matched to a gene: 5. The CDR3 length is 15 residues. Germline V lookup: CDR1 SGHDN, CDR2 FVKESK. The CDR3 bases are TGTGCCAGCAGCCAGTACAGGGGGACGTCCTACGAGCAGTACTTC. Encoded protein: CASSQYRGTSYEQYF.

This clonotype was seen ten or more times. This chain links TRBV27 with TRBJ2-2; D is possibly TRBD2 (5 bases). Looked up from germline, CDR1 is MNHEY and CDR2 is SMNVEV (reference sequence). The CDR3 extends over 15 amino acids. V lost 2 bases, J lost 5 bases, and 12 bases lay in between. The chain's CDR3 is CASSLVSRRTGELFF. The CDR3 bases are TGTGCCAGCAGTTTAGTGTCTAGGAGGACCGGGGAGCTGTTTTTT.

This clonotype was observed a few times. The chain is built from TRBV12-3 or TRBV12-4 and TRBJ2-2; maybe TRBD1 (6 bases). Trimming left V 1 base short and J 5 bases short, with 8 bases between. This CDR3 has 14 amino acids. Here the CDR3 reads CASSLGQATGELFF. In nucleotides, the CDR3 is TGTGCCAGCAGTTTAGGACAGGCTACCGGGGAGCTGTTTTTT.

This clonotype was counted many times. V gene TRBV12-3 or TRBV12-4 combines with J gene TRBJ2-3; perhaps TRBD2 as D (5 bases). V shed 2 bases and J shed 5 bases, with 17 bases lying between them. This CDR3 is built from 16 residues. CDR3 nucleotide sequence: TGTGCCAGCAGTTTAATTCGGGTGCTAGCTCAAGATACGCAGTATTTT. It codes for CASSLIRVLAQDTQYF.

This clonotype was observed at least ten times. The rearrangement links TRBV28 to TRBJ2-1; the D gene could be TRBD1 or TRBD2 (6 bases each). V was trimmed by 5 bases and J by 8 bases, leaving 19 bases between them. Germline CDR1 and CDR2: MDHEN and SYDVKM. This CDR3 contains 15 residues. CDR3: CASSLGRTGRHEQFF. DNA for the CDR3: TGTGCCAGCAGTCTCGGTAGAACAGGGAGGCATGAGCAGTTCTTC.

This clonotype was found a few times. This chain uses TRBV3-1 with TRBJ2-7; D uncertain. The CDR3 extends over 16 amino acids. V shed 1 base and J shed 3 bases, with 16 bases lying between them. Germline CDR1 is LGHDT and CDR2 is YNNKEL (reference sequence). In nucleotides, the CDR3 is TGTGCCAGCAGCCAAGGGTGGGTCTCGACTCACTACGAGCAGTACTTC. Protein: CASSQGWVSTHYEQYF.

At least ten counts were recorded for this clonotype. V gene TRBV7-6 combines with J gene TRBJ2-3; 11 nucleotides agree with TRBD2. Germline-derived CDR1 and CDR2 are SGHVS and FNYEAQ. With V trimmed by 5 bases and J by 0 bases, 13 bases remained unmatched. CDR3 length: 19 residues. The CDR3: CASSQVAGGWYTSTDTQYF. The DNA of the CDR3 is TGTGCCAGCAGCCAAGTAGCGGGAGGGTGGTATACTAGCACAGATACGCAGTATTTT.

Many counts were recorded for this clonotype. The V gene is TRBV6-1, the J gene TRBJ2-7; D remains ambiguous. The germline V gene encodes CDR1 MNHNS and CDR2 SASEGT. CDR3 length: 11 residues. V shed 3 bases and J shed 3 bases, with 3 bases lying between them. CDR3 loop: CASSENYEQYF. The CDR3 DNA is TGTGCCAGCAGTGAGAACTACGAGCAGTACTTC.

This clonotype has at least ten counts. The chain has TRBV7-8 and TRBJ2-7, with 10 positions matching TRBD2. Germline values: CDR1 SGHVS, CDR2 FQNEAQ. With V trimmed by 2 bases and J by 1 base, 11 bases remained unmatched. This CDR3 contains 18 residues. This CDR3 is CASSLFGSGRAGSYEQYF. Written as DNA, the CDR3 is TGTGCCAGCAGCTTATTCGGGAGCGGGAGGGCAGGTTCCTACGAGCAGTACTTC. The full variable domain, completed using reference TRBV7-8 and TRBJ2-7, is GAGVSQSPRYKVAKRGQDVALRCDPISGHVSLFWYQQALGQGPEFLTYFQNEAQLDKSGLPSDRFFAERPEGSVSTLKIQRTQQEDSAVYLCASSLFGSGRAGSYEQYFGPGTRLTVT.

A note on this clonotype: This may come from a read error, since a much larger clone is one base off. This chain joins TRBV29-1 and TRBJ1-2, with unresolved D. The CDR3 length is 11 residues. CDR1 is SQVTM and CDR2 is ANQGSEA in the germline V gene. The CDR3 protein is CNARVDGGYTF. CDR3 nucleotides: TGCAACGCCAGAGTCGATGGGGGCTACACCTTC.

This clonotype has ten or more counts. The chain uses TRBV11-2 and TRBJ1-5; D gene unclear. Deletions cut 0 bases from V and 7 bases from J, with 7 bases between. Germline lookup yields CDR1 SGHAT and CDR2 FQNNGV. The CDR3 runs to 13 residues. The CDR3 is CASSLDSYQPQHF. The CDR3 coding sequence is TGTGCCAGCAGCTTAGACAGCTACCAGCCCCAGCATTTT. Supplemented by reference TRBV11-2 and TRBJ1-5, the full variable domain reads EAGVAQSPRYKIIEKRQSVAFWCNPISGHATLYWYQQILGQGPKLLIQFQNNGVVDDSQLPKDRFSAERLKGVDSTLKIQPAKLEDSAVYLCASSLDSYQPQHFGDGTRLSIL.

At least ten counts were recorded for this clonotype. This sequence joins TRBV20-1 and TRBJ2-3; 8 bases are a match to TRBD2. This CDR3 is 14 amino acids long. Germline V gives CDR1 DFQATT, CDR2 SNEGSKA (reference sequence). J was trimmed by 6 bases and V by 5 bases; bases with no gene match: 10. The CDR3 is CSALSGDVTDTQYF. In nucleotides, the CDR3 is TGCAGTGCTCTTAGCGGGGACGTGACGGATACGCAGTATTTT.

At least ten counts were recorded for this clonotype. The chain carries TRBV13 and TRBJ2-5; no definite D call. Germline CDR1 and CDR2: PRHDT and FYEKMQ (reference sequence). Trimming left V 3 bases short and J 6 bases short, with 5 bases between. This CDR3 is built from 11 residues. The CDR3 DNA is TGTGCCAGCAGCTTCGTTCAGACCCAGTACTTC. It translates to CASSFVQTQYF.

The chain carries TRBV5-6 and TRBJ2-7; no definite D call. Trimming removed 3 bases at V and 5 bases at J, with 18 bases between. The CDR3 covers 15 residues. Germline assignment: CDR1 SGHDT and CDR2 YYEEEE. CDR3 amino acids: CASSSRLTYCDEQYF. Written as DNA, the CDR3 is TGTGCCAGCAGCTCCAGACTCACATACTGCGACGAGCAGTACTTC. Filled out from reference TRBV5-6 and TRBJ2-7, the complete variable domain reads DAGVTQSPTHLIKTRGQQVTLRCSPKSGHDTVSWYQQALGQGPQFIFQYYEEEERQRGNFPDRFSGHQFPNYSSELNVNALLLGDSALYLCASSSRLTYCDEQYFGPGTRLTVT.